This is a list of T cell receptor beta chains from one sample in a study of tumor-infiltrating lymphocytes in primary liver carcinoma. TCRdb re-derived calls from the multiplex PCR reads in MiXCR, one entry per CDR3 protein. The table has over 100,000 distinct CDR3 sequences, about two thirds seen once. Sequencing was done on a sample of tumor-adjacent normal liver tissue. The origin of the receptors is an older woman with primary liver carcinoma and hepatitis B virus infection. Both conserved end residues are part of each CDR3. The D gene is left open where the match is weak. Size is stated for part of the rows, as once, few or many counts, or as a class when the clone is expanded.

j_gene: TRBJ2-1
len: 12
abundance: -
v_gene: TRBV12-3/TRBV12-4
d_gene: -
CDR3aa: CSSRSPRGEQFF
CDR3nt: TGTTCCAGCAGATCCCCACGAGGTGAGCAGTTCTTC

j_gene: TRBJ2-1
len: 18
abundance: -
v_gene: TRBV11-2
d_gene: TRBD2
CDR3aa: CASGLAPLVGGQNNEQSF
CDR3nt: TGTGCCAGCGGCTTAGCCCCCCTAGTGGGAGGGCAAAACAATGAGCAGTCCTTC

j_gene: TRBJ2-1
len: 18
abundance: many
v_gene: TRBV6-1
d_gene: -
CDR3aa: CASSPQGGAVDSYNEQFF
CDR3nt: TGTGCCAGCAGCCCCCAAGGGGGAGCGGTAGACTCCTACAATGAGCAGTTCTTC

j_gene: TRBJ2-5
len: 13
abundance: -
v_gene: TRBV28
d_gene: TRBD1
CDR3aa: CASSRDSQETPYF
CDR3nt: TGTGCCAGTAGTAGGGACAGCCAAGAGACCCCGTACTTC

j_gene: TRBJ2-3
len: 14
abundance: once
v_gene: TRBV29-1
d_gene: TRBD2
CDR3aa: CSVAGGPLTYTQYF
CDR3nt: TGCAGCGTTGCGGGGGGACCCCTCACATATACGCAGTACTTT

j_gene: TRBJ1-1
len: 13
abundance: -
v_gene: TRBV12-3/TRBV12-4
d_gene: -
CDR3aa: CTSRMQGHTEAFF
CDR3nt: TGTACCAGCAGGATGCAAGGGCACACTGAAGCTTTCTTT

j_gene: TRBJ2-3
len: 14
abundance: -
v_gene: TRBV11-2
d_gene: TRBD2
CDR3aa: CASSFRTSINTRYF
CDR3nt: TGTGCCAGCAGCTTCAGGACTAGCATAAATACGCGGTATTTT

j_gene: TRBJ1-4
len: 14
abundance: -
v_gene: TRBV5-1
d_gene: -
CDR3aa: CASKEGFPNEKLFF
CDR3nt: TGCGCCAGCAAGGAGGGTTTTCCTAATGAAAAACTGTTTTTT

j_gene: TRBJ2-3
len: 15
abundance: -
v_gene: TRBV28
d_gene: TRBD1
CDR3aa: CASSPGQGGTDTQYF
CDR3nt: TGTGCCAGCAGTCCCGGACAGGGAGGCACAGATACGCAGTATTTT

j_gene: TRBJ1-5
len: 15
abundance: -
v_gene: TRBV18
d_gene: -
CDR3aa: CASSLGKRGLQPQHF
CDR3nt: TGTGCCAGCTCACTAGGGAAGCGAGGGCTTCAGCCCCAGCATTTT

j_gene: TRBJ2-1
len: 17
abundance: many
v_gene: TRBV5-6
d_gene: TRBD2
CDR3aa: CASSLADWTSGLNEQFF
CDR3nt: TGTGCCAGCAGCTTGGCGGATTGGACTAGCGGGCTTAATGAGCAGTTCTTC

j_gene: TRBJ2-1
len: 15
abundance: -
v_gene: TRBV29-1
d_gene: -
CDR3aa: CIVGPGSVSYNEQFF
CDR3nt: TGCATCGTCGGCCCCGGGAGTGTCTCTTACAATGAGCAGTTCTTC

j_gene: TRBJ1-4
len: 17
abundance: -
v_gene: TRBV28
d_gene: TRBD1
CDR3aa: CASSRLGTGGAREKLFF
CDR3nt: TGTGCCAGCAGTCGACTCGGGACAGGGGGCGCACGGGAAAAACTGTTTTTT

j_gene: TRBJ1-1
len: 13
abundance: -
v_gene: TRBV29-1
d_gene: TRBD1
CDR3aa: CSAKTGTNTEAFF
CDR3nt: TGCAGCGCTAAGACAGGGACGAACACTGAAGCTTTCTTT

j_gene: TRBJ2-1
len: 12
abundance: -
v_gene: TRBV29-1
d_gene: -
CDR3aa: CSIQDSYNELFF
CDR3nt: TGCAGCATACAAGACTCCTACAATGAGCTGTTCTTC

j_gene: TRBJ2-1
len: 14
abundance: many
v_gene: TRBV14
d_gene: -
CDR3aa: CASSPKLTGNEQFF
CDR3nt: TGTGCCAGCAGCCCTAAATTGACGGGGAATGAGCAGTTCTTC

j_gene: TRBJ1-4
len: 13
abundance: -
v_gene: TRBV10-2
d_gene: -
CDR3aa: CASRAERREKPFF
CDR3nt: TGCGCTAGCAGAGCCGAACGGCGGGAAAAACCGTTTTTT

j_gene: TRBJ2-7
len: 14
abundance: -
v_gene: TRBV11-2
d_gene: -
CDR3aa: CASSLDLGGWEQYF
CDR3nt: TGTGCCAGCAGCTTAGATCTTGGTGGATGGGAGCAGTACTTC

j_gene: TRBJ2-7
len: 16
abundance: -
v_gene: TRBV11-2
d_gene: TRBD1
CDR3aa: CTSSLWTPTGVYKQYF
CDR3nt: TGTACCAGCAGCTTATGGACCCCGACAGGGGTTTACAAGCAGTACTTC

j_gene: TRBJ2-3
len: 17
abundance: -
v_gene: TRBV6-6
d_gene: -
CDR3aa: CGSSYSIGGLSTDTQYF
CDR3nt: TGTGGCAGCAGTTACTCGATTGGCGGGCTAAGCACAGATACGCAGTATTTT

j_gene: TRBJ1-6
len: 16
abundance: -
v_gene: TRBV5-4
d_gene: TRBD1
CDR3aa: CANSLSPGQPNSPLHF
CDR3nt: TGTGCTAACAGCCTTTCTCCGGGACAGCCTAATTCACCCCTCCACTTT

j_gene: TRBJ2-1
len: 17
abundance: -
v_gene: TRBV11-2
d_gene: -
CDR3aa: CASNPKRGGNSYNEQFF
CDR3nt: TGTGCCAGCAACCCCAAAAGAGGGGGGAACTCCTACAATGAGCAGTTCTTC

j_gene: TRBJ2-1
len: 13
abundance: -
v_gene: TRBV11-3
d_gene: -
CDR3aa: CVSNSPRVRGQFF
CDR3nt: TGTGTCAGCAACTCACCTCGCGTTAGGGGGCAGTTCTTC

j_gene: TRBJ1-3
len: 16
abundance: -
v_gene: TRBV4-2
d_gene: -
CDR3aa: CVSSQPGGTSGNTIYF
CDR3nt: TGTGTCAGCAGCCAACCAGGAGGGACCTCTGGAAACACCATATATTTT

j_gene: TRBJ2-2
len: 15
abundance: -
v_gene: TRBV4-2
d_gene: TRBD2
CDR3aa: CASSTGAGAAWELFF
CDR3nt: TGTGCCAGCAGCACCGGAGCGGGAGCTGCCTGGGAGCTGTTTTTT

j_gene: TRBJ2-1
len: 14
abundance: many
v_gene: TRBV6-5
d_gene: -
CDR3aa: CASSSRGSYNEQFF
CDR3nt: TGTGCCAGCAGTTCCAGGGGCTCCTACAATGAGCAGTTCTTC

j_gene: TRBJ2-7
len: 20
abundance: -
v_gene: TRBV28
d_gene: TRBD2
CDR3aa: CASSYAPSTSGRWGPYEQYF
CDR3nt: TGTGCCAGCAGTTACGCCCCATCAACTAGCGGGAGGTGGGGTCCCTACGAGCAGTACTTC

j_gene: TRBJ1-5
len: 17
abundance: -
v_gene: TRBV11-2
d_gene: -
CDR3aa: CASGIGPLGAENQPQHF
CDR3nt: TGTGCCAGCGGCATAGGCCCATTGGGGGCTGAGAATCAGCCCCAGCATTTT

j_gene: TRBJ2-1
len: 17
abundance: -
v_gene: TRBV11-3
d_gene: TRBD2
CDR3aa: CASSRSRGGSTYIERLF
CDR3nt: TGTGCCAGCAGTCGTTCCCGCGGCGGGAGCACATACATTGAGCGGTTGTTC

j_gene: TRBJ2-5
len: 12
abundance: -
v_gene: TRBV11-2
d_gene: -
CDR3aa: CASSLDSETQYF
CDR3nt: TGTGCCAGTAGCTTAGACTCCGAGACCCAGTACTTC

j_gene: TRBJ1-2
len: 15
abundance: once
v_gene: TRBV29-1
d_gene: -
CDR3aa: CSVRGGDKANYFYTF
CDR3nt: TGCAGCGTGAGGGGTGGGGATAAGGCTAACTATTTCTACACCTTC

j_gene: TRBJ1-5
len: 15
abundance: many
v_gene: TRBV12-3/TRBV12-4
d_gene: TRBD1
CDR3aa: CASSFAGQGGRAQHF
CDR3nt: TGTGCCAGCAGTTTTGCGGGACAGGGGGGCCGTGCCCAGCATTTT

j_gene: TRBJ2-5
len: 17
abundance: few
v_gene: TRBV4-2
d_gene: TRBD2
CDR3aa: CASSQGSATSGKETQYF
CDR3nt: TGTGCCAGCAGCCAAGGAAGTGCGACTAGCGGGAAAGAGACCCAGTACTTC

j_gene: TRBJ2-5
len: 21
abundance: once
v_gene: TRBV6-1
d_gene: TRBD2
CDR3aa: CVSSEVKWGLAGGSLQETQYF
CDR3nt: TGTGTCAGCAGTGAAGTCAAATGGGGACTAGCGGGAGGGTCGTTGCAAGAGACCCAGTACTTC

j_gene: TRBJ2-5
len: 16
abundance: many
v_gene: TRBV6-1
d_gene: -
CDR3aa: CASRDLGAGSKETQYF
CDR3nt: TGTGCCAGCAGGGACCTTGGGGCAGGGTCAAAAGAGACCCAGTACTTC

j_gene: TRBJ1-2
len: 16
abundance: -
v_gene: TRBV11-2
d_gene: -
CDR3aa: CTSSLGIQEGFYGYTF
CDR3nt: TGTACCAGCAGCCTCGGGATACAGGAGGGGTTCTATGGCTACACCTTC